This TCR beta chain came from a study of T-cell reconstitution after alpha-beta-depleted transplantation in children. Whole-study findings and limits: From newly produced T cells came most of the T-cell counts and diversity one year after transplant. Two months or so post-transplant, alpha-beta T cells reportedly derived from several hundred expanded graft clones.

The TCRbeta library was prepared with unique molecular identifiers. TCRdb independently ran MiXCR on the PCR reads; one entry per CDR3 protein. The sample lists approximately 270,000 distinct CDR3 sequences; roughly a quarter were seen once. As for this clonotype: Its antigen remains unidentified.

The germline V and J ends were trimmed by 1 base and 0 bases, with 10 bases remaining between them. CDR1 and CDR2 from the germline V gene are DFQATT and SNEGSKA (reference sequence). The CDR3 loop spans 16 amino acids. The receptor comes from a female patient aged 2-15 years who had a stem cell transplant for congenital amegakaryocytic thrombocytopenia, so the T cells may come from the graft donor. V usage is TRBV20-1 and J usage is TRBJ1-6; D call uncertain. Sequenced here: PBMCs, mostly from graft donor cells, sampled 360 days after TCRalphabeta/CD19-depleted stem cell transplant. The CDR3 DNA is TGCAGTGCTAGAGCCTCGACGGTCTCCTATAATTCACCCCTCCACTTT. This gives the protein CSARASTVSYNSPLHF.